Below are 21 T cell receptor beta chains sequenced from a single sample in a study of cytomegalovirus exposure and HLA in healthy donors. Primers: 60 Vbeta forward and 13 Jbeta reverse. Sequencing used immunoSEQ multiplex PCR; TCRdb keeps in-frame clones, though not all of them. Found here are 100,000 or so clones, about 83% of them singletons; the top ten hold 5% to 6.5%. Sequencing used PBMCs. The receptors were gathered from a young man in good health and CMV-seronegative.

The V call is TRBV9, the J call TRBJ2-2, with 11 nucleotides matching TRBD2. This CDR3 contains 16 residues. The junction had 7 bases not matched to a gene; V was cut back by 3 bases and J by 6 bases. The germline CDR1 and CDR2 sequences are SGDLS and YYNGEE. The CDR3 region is CASSGTSGSWAGELFF. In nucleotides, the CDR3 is TGTGCCAGCAGCGGTACTAGCGGGAGTTGGGCCGGGGAGCTGTTTTTT.

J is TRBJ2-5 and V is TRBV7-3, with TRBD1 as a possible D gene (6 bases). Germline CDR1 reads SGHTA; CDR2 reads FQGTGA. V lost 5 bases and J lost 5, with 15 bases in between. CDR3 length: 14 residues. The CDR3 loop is CASSLQGSTETQYF. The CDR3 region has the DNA TGTGCCAGCAGCCTACAGGGCTCTACTGAGACCCAGTACTTC.

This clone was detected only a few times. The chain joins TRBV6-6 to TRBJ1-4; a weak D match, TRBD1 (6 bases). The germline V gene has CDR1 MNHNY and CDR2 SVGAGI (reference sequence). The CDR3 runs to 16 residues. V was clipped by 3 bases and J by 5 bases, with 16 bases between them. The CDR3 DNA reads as TGTGCCAGCAGTTATCAGCGGGACAATGGGAATGAAAAACTGTTTTTT. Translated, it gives CASSYQRDNGNEKLFF.

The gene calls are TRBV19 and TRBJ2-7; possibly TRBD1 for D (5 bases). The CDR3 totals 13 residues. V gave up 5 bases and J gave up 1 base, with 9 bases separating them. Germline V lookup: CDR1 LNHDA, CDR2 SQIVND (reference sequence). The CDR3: CASSGALSYEQYF. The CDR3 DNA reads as TGTGCCAGTAGTGGGGCGCTATCCTACGAGCAGTACTTC.

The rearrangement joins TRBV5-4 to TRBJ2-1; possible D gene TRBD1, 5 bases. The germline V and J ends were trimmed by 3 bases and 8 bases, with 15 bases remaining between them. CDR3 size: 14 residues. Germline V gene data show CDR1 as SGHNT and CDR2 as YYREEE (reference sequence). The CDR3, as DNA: TGTGCCAGCAGCTCTCAGCTAGGGGCGGATGAGCAGTTCTTC. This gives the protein CASSSQLGADEQFF.

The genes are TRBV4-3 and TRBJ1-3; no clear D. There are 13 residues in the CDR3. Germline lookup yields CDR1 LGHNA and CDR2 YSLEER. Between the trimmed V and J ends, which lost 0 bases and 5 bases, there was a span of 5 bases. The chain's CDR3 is CASSQDLRNTIYF. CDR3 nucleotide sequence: TGCGCCAGCAGCCAAGATCTTAGAAACACCATATATTTT.

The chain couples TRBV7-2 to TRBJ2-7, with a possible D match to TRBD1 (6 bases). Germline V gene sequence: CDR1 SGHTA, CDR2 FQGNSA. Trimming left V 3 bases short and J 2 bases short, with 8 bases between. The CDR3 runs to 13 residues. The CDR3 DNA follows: TGTGCCAGCAGCTTGGGACAACCCTACGAGCAGTACTTC. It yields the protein CASSLGQPYEQYF.

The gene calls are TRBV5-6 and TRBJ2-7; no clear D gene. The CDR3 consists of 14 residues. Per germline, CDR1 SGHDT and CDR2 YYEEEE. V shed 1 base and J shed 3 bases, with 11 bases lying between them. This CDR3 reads CASSLSLASYEQYF. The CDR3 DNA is TGTGCCAGCAGCTTGAGTCTGGCCAGCTACGAGCAGTACTTC.

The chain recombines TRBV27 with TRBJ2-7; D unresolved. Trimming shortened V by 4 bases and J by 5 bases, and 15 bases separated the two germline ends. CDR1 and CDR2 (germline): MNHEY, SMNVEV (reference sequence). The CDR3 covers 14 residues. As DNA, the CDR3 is TGTGCCAGCAGTTCCCCCTTCAGTACCCACGAGCAGTACTTC. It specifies CASSSPFSTHEQYF.

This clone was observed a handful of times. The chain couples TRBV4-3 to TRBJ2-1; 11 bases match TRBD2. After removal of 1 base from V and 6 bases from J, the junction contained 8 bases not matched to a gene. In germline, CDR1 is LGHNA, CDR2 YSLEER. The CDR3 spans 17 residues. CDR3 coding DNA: TGCGCCAGCAGCCAAGGTACAACTAGCGGGAGAAGCAATGAGCAGTTCTTC. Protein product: CASSQGTTSGRSNEQFF.

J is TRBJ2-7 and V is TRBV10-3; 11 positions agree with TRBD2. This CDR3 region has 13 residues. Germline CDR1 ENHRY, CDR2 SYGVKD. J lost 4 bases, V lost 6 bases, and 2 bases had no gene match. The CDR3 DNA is TGTGCCATCAGGACTAGCGGGATGTACGAGCAGTACTTC. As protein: CAIRTSGMYEQYF.

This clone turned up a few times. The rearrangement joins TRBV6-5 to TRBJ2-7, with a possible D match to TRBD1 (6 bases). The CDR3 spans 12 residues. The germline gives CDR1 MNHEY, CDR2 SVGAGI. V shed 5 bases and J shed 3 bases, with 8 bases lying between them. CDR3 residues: CASSLRGYEQYF. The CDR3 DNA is TGTGCCAGCAGTCTCAGGGGCTACGAGCAGTACTTC.

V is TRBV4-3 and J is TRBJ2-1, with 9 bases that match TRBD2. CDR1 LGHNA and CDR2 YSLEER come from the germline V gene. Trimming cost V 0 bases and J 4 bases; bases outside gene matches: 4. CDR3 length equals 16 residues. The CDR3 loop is CASSQDAGGYYNEQFF. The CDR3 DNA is TGCGCCAGCAGCCAAGACGCGGGAGGGTATTACAATGAGCAGTTCTTC.

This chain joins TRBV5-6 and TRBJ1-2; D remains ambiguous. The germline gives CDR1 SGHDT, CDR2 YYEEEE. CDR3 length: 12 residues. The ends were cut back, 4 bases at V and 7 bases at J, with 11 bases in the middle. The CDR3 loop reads CASSRNPGGYTF. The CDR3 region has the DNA TGTGCCAGCAGCCGCAACCCGGGTGGCTACACCTTC.

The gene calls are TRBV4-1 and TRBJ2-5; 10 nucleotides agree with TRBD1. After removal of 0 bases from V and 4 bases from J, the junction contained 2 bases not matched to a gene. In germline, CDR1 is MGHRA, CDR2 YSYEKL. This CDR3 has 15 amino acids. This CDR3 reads CASSQEDRGPETQYF. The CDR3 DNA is TGCGCCAGCAGCCAAGAAGACAGGGGGCCAGAGACCCAGTACTTC.

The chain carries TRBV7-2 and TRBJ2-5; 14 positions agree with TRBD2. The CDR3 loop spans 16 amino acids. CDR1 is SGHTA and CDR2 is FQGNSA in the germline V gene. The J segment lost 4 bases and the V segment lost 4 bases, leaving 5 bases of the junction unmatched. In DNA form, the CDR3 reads TGTGCCAGCAGCTGGCAGACTAGCGGGAGGGGAGAGACCCAGTACTTC. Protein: CASSWQTSGRGETQYF.

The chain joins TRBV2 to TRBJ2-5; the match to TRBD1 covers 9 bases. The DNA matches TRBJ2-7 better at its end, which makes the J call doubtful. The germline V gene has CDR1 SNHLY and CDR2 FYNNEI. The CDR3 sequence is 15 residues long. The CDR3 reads CASSESGTGYYEQYF. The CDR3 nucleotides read TGTGCCAGCAGTGAATCCGGGACAGGGTACTACGAGCAGTACTTC.

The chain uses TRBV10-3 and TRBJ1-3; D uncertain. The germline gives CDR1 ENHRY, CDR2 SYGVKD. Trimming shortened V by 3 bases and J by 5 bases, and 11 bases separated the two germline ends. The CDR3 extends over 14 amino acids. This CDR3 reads CAISDGRGRNTIYF. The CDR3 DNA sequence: TGTGCCATCAGTGATGGAAGAGGAAGAAACACCATATATTTT.

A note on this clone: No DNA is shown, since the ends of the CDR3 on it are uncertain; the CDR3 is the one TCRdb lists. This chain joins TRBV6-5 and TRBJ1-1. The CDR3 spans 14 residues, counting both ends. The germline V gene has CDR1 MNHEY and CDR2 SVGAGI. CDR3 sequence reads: CASSYSGWAGGSFF.

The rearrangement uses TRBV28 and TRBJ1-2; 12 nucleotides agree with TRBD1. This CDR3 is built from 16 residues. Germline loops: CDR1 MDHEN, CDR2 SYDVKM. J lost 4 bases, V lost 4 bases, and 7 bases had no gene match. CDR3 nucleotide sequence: TGTGCCAGCAGTTCCGCCGGGACAGGGGGCGGCTATGGCTACACCTTC. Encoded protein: CASSSAGTGGGYGYTF.

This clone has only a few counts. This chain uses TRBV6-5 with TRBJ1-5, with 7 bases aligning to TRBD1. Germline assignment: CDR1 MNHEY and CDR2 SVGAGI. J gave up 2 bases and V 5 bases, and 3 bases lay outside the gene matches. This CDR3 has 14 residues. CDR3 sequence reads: CASSRTGGNQPQHF. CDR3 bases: TGTGCCAGCAGTCGGACAGGAGGCAATCAGCCCCAGCATTTT.